The next 14 T cell receptor beta chains were all read from a single sample in a study of graft-versus-host responses after intestinal transplantation. This table comes from immunoSEQ multiplex PCR, and its TCRdb copy is limited to in-frame clones, with some not included. The profile shows about 10,000 clones, approximately 90% of them singletons. The specimen was PBMCs, collected 242 days after intestinal transplant. The source is a human patient who received an intestinal transplant, so some T cells may come from the graft donor.

This sequence joins TRBV5-6 and TRBJ1-1, with 9 nucleotides matching TRBD1. The CDR3 loop spans 14 amino acids. V trimming: 3 bases; J trimming: 5 bases; junction bases outside the gene matches: 5. Germline V CDR1 and CDR2: SGHDT, YYEEEE. This chain's CDR3 is CASSWDRDRTEAFF. The CDR3 nucleotides are TGTGCCAGCAGCTGGGACAGGGATAGGACTGAAGCTTTCTTT.

The V call is TRBV16, the J call TRBJ2-5; D uncertain. Germline V gives CDR1 KGHSY, CDR2 FQNENV. V lost 4 bases and J lost 7, with 10 bases in between. This CDR3 region has 12 residues. This CDR3 is CASSRLAGTQYF. CDR3 DNA: TGTGCCAGCAGCCGTCTCGCCGGGACCCAGTACTTC.

The V call is TRBV5-8, the J call TRBJ2-2, with D possibly being TRBD2 (6 bases). CDR1 and CDR2 (germline): SGHTS, YDEGEE. The CDR3 extends over 16 amino acids. V was pared by 2 bases and J by 3 bases, with 14 bases between. CDR3 sequence: CASSFSGRRDTGELFF. CDR3 in DNA: TGTGCCAGCAGCTTCTCCGGGAGAAGGGACACCGGGGAGCTGTTTTTT.

The chain is built from TRBV28 and TRBJ1-2, with 10 positions matching TRBD1. The CDR3 has 14 residues. V was pared by 2 bases and J by 6 bases, with 3 bases of the junction left unmatched. Germline values: CDR1 MDHEN, CDR2 SYDVKM. CDR3 amino acids: CASSLGDRGDGYTF. The DNA for the CDR3 is TGTGCCAGCAGTTTAGGGGACAGGGGTGATGGCTACACCTTC.

The chain uses TRBV19 and TRBJ1-2; 7 nucleotides line up with TRBD1. V shed 5 bases and J 2 bases; nucleotides not matched to a gene: 8. The CDR3 has 15 residues. CDR1 LNHDA and CDR2 SQIVND come from the germline V gene (reference sequence). CDR3 residues: CASSPRDRKNYGYTF. In DNA, the CDR3 is TGTGCCAGTAGTCCAAGGGACAGAAAAAACTATGGCTACACCTTC.

The chain recombines TRBV19 with TRBJ2-5; D is perhaps TRBD1 (5 bases). Germline assignment: CDR1 LNHDA and CDR2 SQIVND (reference sequence). Trimming stripped 6 bases from V and 0 bases from J, with 14 bases between. The CDR3 consists of 15 residues. The chain's CDR3 is CASRETDKYQETQYF. The CDR3 DNA reads TGTGCCAGTAGGGAGACAGATAAGTACCAAGAGACCCAGTACTTC.

The chain has TRBV28 and TRBJ2-7; tentatively, D is TRBD2 (5 bases). Germline CDR1 MDHEN, CDR2 SYDVKM. This CDR3 has 14 residues. Deletions cut 2 bases from V and 0 bases from J, with 8 bases between. CDR3 residues: CASSLAGGSYEQYF. In DNA, the CDR3 is TGTGCCAGCAGTTTAGCGGGCGGCTCCTACGAGCAGTACTTC.

V is TRBV7-3 and J is TRBJ2-2, with 15 bases that match TRBD2. The CDR3 runs 17 residues. The V gene's germline CDR1 is SGHTA and CDR2 FQGTGA. With 2 bases clipped from V and 6 bases from J, the junction kept 4 bases outside the gene matches. The CDR3, as DNA: TGTGCCAGCAGCTTACTGGGACTAGCGGGAGGTGCCGGGGAGCTGTTTTTT. Translation: CASSLLGLAGGAGELFF.

This clone was found once. The chain joins TRBV18 to TRBJ2-7, with D possibly TRBD2 on 6 matching bases. V gave up 0 bases and J gave up 2 bases, with 8 bases separating them. Germline V gene lookup returns CDR1 KGHSH and CDR2 LQKENI. The CDR3 runs to 14 residues. The CDR3 nucleotides are TGTGCCAGCTCACCACCGGGGGGTCCCTACGAGCAGTACTTC. Its protein product is CASSPPGGPYEQYF.

The chain carries TRBV5-4 and TRBJ2-1, with D unclear. Germline values: CDR1 SGHNT, CDR2 YYREEE (reference sequence). V lost 0 bases and J 7 bases, leaving 5 bases between the germline ends. The CDR3 length is 12 residues. CDR3 bases: TGTGCCAGCAGCTTGGAGGTGAATGAGCAGTTCTTC. It encodes CASSLEVNEQFF.

This sequence joins TRBV19 and TRBJ2-5; tentative D call: TRBD2 (5 bases). CDR1 LNHDA and CDR2 SQIVND come from the germline V gene (reference sequence). Trimming removed 6 bases at V and 2 bases at J, with 10 bases between. The CDR3 runs to 13 residues. In DNA, the CDR3 is TGTGCCAGTAGCGGTAGCGAGCAAGAGACCCAGTACTTC. The encoded protein is CASSGSEQETQYF.

This chain joins TRBV6-1 and TRBJ2-7; D uncertain. V lost 10 bases and J lost 2, with 12 bases in between. CDR1 is MNHNS and CDR2 is SASEGT in the germline V gene. The CDR3 has 12 residues. CDR3 in amino acids: CAIPDGPYEQYF. DNA for the CDR3: TGTGCCATCCCGGACGGCCCCTACGAGCAGTACTTC.

The V and J genes are TRBV6-5 and TRBJ2-5, with 8 nucleotides matching TRBD2. The germline V gene encodes CDR1 MNHEY and CDR2 SVGAGI. The CDR3 has 14 amino acids. The J segment lost 0 bases and the V segment lost 8 bases, leaving 5 bases of the junction unmatched. The CDR3 region is CASHSSGYQETQYF. The CDR3, as DNA: TGTGCCAGCCATTCTAGCGGGTACCAAGAGACCCAGTACTTC.

The chain recombines TRBV28 with TRBJ1-1; possibly TRBD1 for D (6 bases). Germline CDR1 reads MDHEN; CDR2 reads SYDVKM. The germline V and J ends were trimmed by 2 bases and 5 bases, with 12 bases remaining between them. This CDR3 has 14 amino acids. The CDR3 DNA reads as TGTGCCAGCAGTTTAGAGGGGAGGGGGACTGAAGCTTTCTTT. Amino acid sequence: CASSLEGRGTEAFF. Together with reference TRBV28 and TRBJ1-1, the CDR3 gives the full variable domain: DVKVTQSSRYLVKRTGEKVFLECVQDMDHENMFWYRQDPGLGLRLIYFSYDVKMKEKGDIPEGYSVSREKKERFSLILESASTNQTSMYLCASSLEGRGTEAFFGQGTRLTVV.